Listed below are T cell receptor beta chains from one sample, sequenced in a study of PD-L1 blockade in urothelial cancer. Some clones are missing from TCRdb's copy, which holds only in-frame ones; the method was immunoSEQ multiplex PCR. The profile shows just over 40,000 clones, 70% to 90% of them singletons. Sequences were derived from PBMCs, sampled around atezolizumab (anti-PD-L1) treatment. Receptors were obtained from a man aged 65-85 years with urothelial cancer. CDR3s include the opening cysteine and the closing phenylalanine or tryptophan. The D gene is left open where the match is weak. Clone size is not always given. Where it is, it says once, few, many or a class for expanded clones.

d_call: TRBD1
clone_size: -
v_call: TRBV25-1
j_call: TRBJ1-4
cdr3_nt: TGTGCCAGCAGTGAATTTCAGGGCAGGGGGAATGAAAACGGAAAACTGTTTTTT
cdr3_aa: CASSEFQGRGNENGKLFF

d_call: TRBD1
clone_size: once
v_call: TRBV27
j_call: TRBJ2-7
cdr3_nt: TGTGCCAGCAGTCTCGGACAGGGGCTCCCCGACGAGCAGTACTTC
cdr3_aa: CASSLGQGLPDEQYF

d_call: -
clone_size: -
v_call: TRBV28
j_call: TRBJ2-2
cdr3_nt: TGTGCCAGCAGGTACAGCGGCACGAACACCGGGGAGCTGTTTTTT
cdr3_aa: CASRYSGTNTGELFF

d_call: TRBD1
clone_size: -
v_call: TRBV5-1
j_call: TRBJ1-1
cdr3_nt: TGCGCCAGCAGCGGCGGGACAGTGAACACTGAAGCTTTCTTT
cdr3_aa: CASSGGTVNTEAFF

d_call: -
clone_size: -
v_call: TRBV4-1
j_call: TRBJ1-1
cdr3_nt: TGCGCCAGCAGCCAAGATCCCCGGGCTGAAGCTTTCTTT
cdr3_aa: CASSQDPRAEAFF

d_call: TRBD1
clone_size: once
v_call: TRBV7-8
j_call: TRBJ2-1
cdr3_nt: TGTGCCAGCTCAAGGGGACAGGGGAACAATGAGCAGTTCTTC
cdr3_aa: CASSRGQGNNEQFF

d_call: -
clone_size: few
v_call: TRBV7-2
j_call: TRBJ1-5
cdr3_nt: TGTGCCAGCAGCTTAGCAGGGGCGCGGCAGCCCCAGCATTTT
cdr3_aa: CASSLAGARQPQHF

d_call: -
clone_size: -
v_call: TRBV28
j_call: TRBJ2-2
cdr3_nt: TGTGCCAGCAGTTTCATCCAGGGTACCGGGGAGCTGTTTTTT
cdr3_aa: CASSFIQGTGELFF

d_call: -
clone_size: -
v_call: TRBV19
j_call: TRBJ1-2
cdr3_nt: TGTGCCAGTAGCAGGGCCCAGGGCGGCTACACCTTC
cdr3_aa: CASSRAQGGYTF

d_call: TRBD1
clone_size: -
v_call: TRBV2
j_call: TRBJ2-5
cdr3_nt: TGTGCCAGCAGTGACCCGGGACAGGGGCGAGAGACCCAGTACTTC
cdr3_aa: CASSDPGQGRETQYF

d_call: TRBD1
clone_size: -
v_call: TRBV7-2
j_call: TRBJ2-4
cdr3_nt: TGTGCCAGCAGCTTAATCGGACAGGTAGCCAAAAACATTCAGTACTTC
cdr3_aa: CASSLIGQVAKNIQYF